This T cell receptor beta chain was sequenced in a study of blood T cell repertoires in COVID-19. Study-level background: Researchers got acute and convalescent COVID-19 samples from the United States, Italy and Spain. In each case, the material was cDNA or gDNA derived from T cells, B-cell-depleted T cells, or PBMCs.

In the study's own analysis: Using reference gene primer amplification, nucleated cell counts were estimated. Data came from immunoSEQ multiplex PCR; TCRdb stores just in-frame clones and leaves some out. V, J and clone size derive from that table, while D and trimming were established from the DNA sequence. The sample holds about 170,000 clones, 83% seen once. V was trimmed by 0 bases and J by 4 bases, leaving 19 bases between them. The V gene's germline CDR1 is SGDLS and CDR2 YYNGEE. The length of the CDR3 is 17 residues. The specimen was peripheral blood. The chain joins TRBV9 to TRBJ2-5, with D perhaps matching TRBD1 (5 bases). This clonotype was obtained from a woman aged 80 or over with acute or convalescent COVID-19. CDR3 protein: CASSVATGRAIGETQYF. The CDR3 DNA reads TGTGCCAGCAGCGTAGCTACGGGCAGGGCGATCGGAGAGACCCAGTACTTC.